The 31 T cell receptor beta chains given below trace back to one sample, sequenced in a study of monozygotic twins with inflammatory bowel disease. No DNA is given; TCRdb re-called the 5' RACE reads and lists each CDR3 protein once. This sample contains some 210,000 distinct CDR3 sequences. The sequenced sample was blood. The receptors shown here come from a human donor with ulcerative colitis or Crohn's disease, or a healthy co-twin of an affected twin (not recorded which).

CDR3 sequence reads: CASSLGTEGQPQHF. The rearrangement links TRBV5-1 to TRBJ1-5; TCRdb's assignment of TRBD1 cannot be checked, as there is no DNA. Germline V CDR1 and CDR2: SGHRS, YFSETQ. The CDR3 runs 14 residues.

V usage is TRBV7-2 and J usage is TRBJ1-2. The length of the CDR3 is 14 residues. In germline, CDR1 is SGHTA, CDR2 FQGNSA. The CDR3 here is CASSLERQSYGYTF.

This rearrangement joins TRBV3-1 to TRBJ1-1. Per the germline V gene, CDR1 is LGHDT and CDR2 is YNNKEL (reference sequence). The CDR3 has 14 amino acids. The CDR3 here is CASSQDYKNTEAFF.

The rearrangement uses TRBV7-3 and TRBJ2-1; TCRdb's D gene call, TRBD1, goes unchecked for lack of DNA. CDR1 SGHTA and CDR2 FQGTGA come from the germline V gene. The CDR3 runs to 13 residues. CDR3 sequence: CASSLGTGSEQFF.

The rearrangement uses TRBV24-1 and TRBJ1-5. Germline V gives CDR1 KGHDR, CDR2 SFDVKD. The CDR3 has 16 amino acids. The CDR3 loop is CATSERRTVGNQPQHF.

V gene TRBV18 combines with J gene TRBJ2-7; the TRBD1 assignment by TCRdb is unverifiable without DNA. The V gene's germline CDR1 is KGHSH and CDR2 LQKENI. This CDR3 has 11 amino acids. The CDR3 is CASGTNYEQYF.

The CDR3 reads CASSRTKDGNEQFF. The V and J genes are TRBV7-2 and TRBJ2-1. CDR1 and CDR2 from the germline V gene are SGHTA and FQGNSA. CDR3 length equals 14 residues.

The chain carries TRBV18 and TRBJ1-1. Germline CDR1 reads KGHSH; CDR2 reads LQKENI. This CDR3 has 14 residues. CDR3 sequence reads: CASSPPVRTAEAFF. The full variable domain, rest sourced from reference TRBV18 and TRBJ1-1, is NAGVMQNPRHLVRRRGQEARLRCSPMKGHSHVYWYRQLPEEGLKFMVYLQKENIIDESGMPKERFSAEFPKEGPSILRIQQVVRGDSAAYFCASSPPVRTAEAFFGQGTRLTVV.

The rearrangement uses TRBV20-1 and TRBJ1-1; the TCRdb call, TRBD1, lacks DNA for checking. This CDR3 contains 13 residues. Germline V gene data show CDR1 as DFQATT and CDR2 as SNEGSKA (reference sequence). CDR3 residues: CSAWVGEGTEAFF.

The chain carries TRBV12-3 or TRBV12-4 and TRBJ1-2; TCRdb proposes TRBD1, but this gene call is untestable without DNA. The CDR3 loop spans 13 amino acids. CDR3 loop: CASRGTGAPGYTF.

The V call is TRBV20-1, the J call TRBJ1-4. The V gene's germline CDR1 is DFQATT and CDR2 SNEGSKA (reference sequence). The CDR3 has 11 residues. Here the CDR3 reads CSARLNEKLFF.

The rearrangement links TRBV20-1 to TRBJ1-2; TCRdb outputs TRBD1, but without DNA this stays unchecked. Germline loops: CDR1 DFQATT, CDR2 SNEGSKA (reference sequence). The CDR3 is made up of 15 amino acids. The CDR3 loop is CSAPIQGTDLYGYTF.

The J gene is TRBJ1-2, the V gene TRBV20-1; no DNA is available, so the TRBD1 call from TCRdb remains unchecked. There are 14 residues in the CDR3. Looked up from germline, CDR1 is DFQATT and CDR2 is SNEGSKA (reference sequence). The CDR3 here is CSARDRSRGEGYTF.

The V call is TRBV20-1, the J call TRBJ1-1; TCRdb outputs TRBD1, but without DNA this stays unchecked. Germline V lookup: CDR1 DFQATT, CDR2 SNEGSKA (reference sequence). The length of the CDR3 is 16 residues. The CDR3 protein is CSANPGQGGANTEAFF.

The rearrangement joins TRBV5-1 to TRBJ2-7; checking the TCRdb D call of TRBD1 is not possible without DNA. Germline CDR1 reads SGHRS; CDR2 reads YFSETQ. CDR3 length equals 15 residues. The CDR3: CASSLYSGGSYEQYF.

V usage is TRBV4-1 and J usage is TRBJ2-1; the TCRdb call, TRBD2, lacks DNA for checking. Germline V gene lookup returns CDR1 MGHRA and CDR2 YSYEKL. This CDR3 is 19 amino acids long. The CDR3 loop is CASSQGMAYGTRGPIEQFF.

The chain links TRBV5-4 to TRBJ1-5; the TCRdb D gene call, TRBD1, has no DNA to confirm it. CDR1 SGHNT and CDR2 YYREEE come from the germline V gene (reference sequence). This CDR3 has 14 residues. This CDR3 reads CASSLKGAGQPQHF. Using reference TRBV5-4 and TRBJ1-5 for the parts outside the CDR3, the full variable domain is ETGVTQSPTHLIKTRGQQVTLRCSSQSGHNTVSWYQQALGQGPQFIFQYYREEENGRGNFPPRFSGLQFPNYSSELNVNALELDDSALYLCASSLKGAGQPQHFGDGTRLSIL.

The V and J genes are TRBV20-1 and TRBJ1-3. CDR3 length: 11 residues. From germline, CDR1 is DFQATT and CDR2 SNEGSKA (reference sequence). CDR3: CSAENRNTIYF.

The CDR3 is CASSQGRVGQPQHF. V gene TRBV4-1 combines with J gene TRBJ1-5; TCRdb's D call, TRBD1, is unchecked because there is no DNA. This CDR3 has 14 amino acids. CDR1 and CDR2 from the germline V gene are MGHRA and YSYEKL.

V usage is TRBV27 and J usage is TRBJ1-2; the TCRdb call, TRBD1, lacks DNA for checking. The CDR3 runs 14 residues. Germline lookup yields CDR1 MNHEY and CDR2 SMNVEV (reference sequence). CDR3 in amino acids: CASSFDRASYGYTF.

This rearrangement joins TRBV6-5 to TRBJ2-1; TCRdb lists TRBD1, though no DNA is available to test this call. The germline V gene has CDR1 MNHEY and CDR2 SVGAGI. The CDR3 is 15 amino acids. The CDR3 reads CASSYWQGSNNEQFF.

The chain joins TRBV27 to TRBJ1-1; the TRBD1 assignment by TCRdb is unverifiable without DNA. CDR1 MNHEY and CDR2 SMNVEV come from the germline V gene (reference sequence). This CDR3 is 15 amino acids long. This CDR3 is CASSLIGGPDTEAFF.

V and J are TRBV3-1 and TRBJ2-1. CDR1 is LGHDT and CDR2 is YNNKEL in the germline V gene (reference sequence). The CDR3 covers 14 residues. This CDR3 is CASSQVGKNDEQFF.

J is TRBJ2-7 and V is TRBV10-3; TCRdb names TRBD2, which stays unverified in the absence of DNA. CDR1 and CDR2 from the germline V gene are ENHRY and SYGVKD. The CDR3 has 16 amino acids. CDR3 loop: CAIRASGLLSSYEQYF.

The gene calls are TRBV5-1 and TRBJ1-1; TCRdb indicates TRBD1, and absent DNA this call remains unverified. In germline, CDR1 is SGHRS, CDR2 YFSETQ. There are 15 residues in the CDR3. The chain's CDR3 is CASSLLGTGVKEAFF.

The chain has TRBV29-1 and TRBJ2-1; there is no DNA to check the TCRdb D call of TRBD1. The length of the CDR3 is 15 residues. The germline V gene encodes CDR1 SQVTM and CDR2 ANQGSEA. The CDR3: CSVPAETESYNEQFF.

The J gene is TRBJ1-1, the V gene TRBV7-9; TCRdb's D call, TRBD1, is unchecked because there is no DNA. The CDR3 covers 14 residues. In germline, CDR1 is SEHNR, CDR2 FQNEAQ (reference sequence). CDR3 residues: CASRPTGGRTEAFF.

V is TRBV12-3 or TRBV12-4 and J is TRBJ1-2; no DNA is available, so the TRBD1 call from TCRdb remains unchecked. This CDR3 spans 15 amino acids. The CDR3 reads CASSLGGQGVGGYTF.

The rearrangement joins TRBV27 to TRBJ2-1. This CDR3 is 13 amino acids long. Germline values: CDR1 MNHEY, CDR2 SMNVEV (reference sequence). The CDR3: CASSFRTINEQFF.

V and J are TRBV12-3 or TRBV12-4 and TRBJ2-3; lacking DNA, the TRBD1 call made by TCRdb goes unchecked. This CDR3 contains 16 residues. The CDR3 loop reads CASRPGAGGPADTQYF.

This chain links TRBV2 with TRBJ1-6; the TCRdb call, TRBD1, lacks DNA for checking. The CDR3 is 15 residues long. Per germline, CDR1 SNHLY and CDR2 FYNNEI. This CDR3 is CASSEAKGYNSPLHF.